This entry concerns a single TCR beta chain. The sample is drawn from a study of CD8+ T cells in alopecia areata. Extraction of RNA preceded its reverse transcription into cDNA, which served as the sequencing template. TCRdb's table, derived via immunoSEQ multiplex PCR, lists solely in-frame clones and lacks some. The data hold about 150,000 clones, with around 87% observed a single time. Unmatched junction bases numbered 8, after V lost 5 bases and J lost 4 bases. From germline, CDR1 is SGHRS and CDR2 YFSETQ. The CDR3 sequence is 15 residues long. The rearrangement links TRBV5-1 to TRBJ2-1; 8 nucleotides line up with TRBD1. Specimen: CD8+ T cells sorted from blood, collected at week 0. This receptor was identified in a human donor with alopecia areata. CDR3 in DNA: TGCGCCAGCAGTCTTGGGACAGGTGCTTACAATGAGCAGTTCTTC. Its protein is CASSLGTGAYNEQFF.